This record covers a single TCR beta chain. Its antigen is not identified. Germline lookup yields CDR1 SGHRS and CDR2 YFSETQ. The CDR3 covers 14 residues. The J segment lost 3 bases and the V segment lost 2 bases, leaving 1 base of the junction unmatched. Sequencing used immunoSEQ multiplex PCR; TCRdb keeps in-frame clones, though not all of them. The data hold more than 85,000 clones, with about nine tenths observed a single time. This entry comes from a study of siplizumab effects on memory and regulatory T cells. The study, taken as a whole, reports: A naive or memory phenotype could not be assigned to roughly 80-97% of the proliferating CD4+ or CD8+ clones. No functional test confirmed suppression by proliferating siplizumab-culture Tregs.

The gene calls are TRBV5-1 and TRBJ1-5, with 8 bases fitting TRBD1. This receptor was identified in a human donor in good health. The sequenced material came from CD4+ T cells sorted from blood. The CDR3 is CASSLQGDNQPQHF. The DNA of the CDR3 is TGCGCCAGCAGCTTACAGGGGGACAATCAGCCCCAGCATTTT.